The rows below give T cell receptor beta chains drawn from one sample of a study of response to subunit inactivated influenza vaccine. From the RT-PCR reads, TCRdb called clonotypes with MiXCR, one entry per CDR3 protein. The table has some 190,000 distinct CDR3 sequences, approximately 15% seen once. This specimen was CD8+ T cells sorted from PBMCs, taken around 5 days after vaccination. These receptors were collected from a man in his fifties or sixties who received an inactivated influenza vaccine. The CDR3 runs from the conserved cysteine through the conserved F or W. The D gene is left open where the match is weak. Expanded clones are given a class, and other clones once, few, many or no size at all.

J: TRBJ2-1
D: -
V: TRBV6-2/TRBV6-3
size: -
CDR3: CASSYSARAEQFF
DNA: TGTGCCAGCAGTTACTCGGCCAGGGCTGAGCAGTTCTTC

J: TRBJ2-5
D: TRBD2
V: TRBV5-1
size: -
CDR3: CASSWTSGAQETQYF
DNA: TGCGCCAGCAGCTGGACTAGCGGGGCCCAAGAGACCCAGTACTTC

J: TRBJ1-5
D: TRBD1
V: TRBV7-6
size: -
CDR3: CASSAGQGYQPQHF
DNA: TGTGCCAGCAGCGCGGGACAGGGCTATCAGCCCCAGCATTTT

J: TRBJ1-4
D: -
V: TRBV6-5
size: -
CDR3: CASSLSSGSVEKLFF
DNA: TGTGCCAGCAGTTTATCGAGCGGGTCGGTTGAAAAACTGTTTTTT

J: TRBJ2-1
D: -
V: TRBV5-6
size: -
CDR3: CASSLEQGYEQFF
DNA: TGTGCCAGCAGCTTGGAACAGGGATATGAGCAGTTCTTC

J: TRBJ2-1
D: -
V: TRBV11-3
size: -
CDR3: CASSLEGGSNEQFF
DNA: TGTGCCAGCAGCTTAGAGGGGGGCTCCAATGAGCAGTTCTTC

J: TRBJ2-7
D: TRBD1
V: TRBV29-1
size: many
CDR3: CSVINRDSSNEQYF
DNA: TGCAGCGTTATAAATAGGGACAGTAGCAACGAGCAGTACTTC

J: TRBJ2-7
D: -
V: TRBV28
size: many
CDR3: CASSLVYSYEQYF
DNA: TGTGCCAGCAGTTTAGTTTACTCCTACGAGCAGTACTTC

J: TRBJ2-7
D: TRBD1
V: TRBV4-2
size: few
CDR3: CASSHLGTGTEQYF
DNA: TGTGCCAGCAGCCACCTCGGGACAGGGACCGAGCAGTACTTC

J: TRBJ2-7
D: TRBD1
V: TRBV6-5
size: few
CDR3: CASSYKGAQGLLPYEQYF
DNA: TGTGCCAGCAGTTACAAGGGCGCACAGGGGCTACTCCCCTACGAGCAGTACTTC

J: TRBJ2-5
D: -
V: TRBV3-1
size: few
CDR3: CASSQENRVSIQETQYF
DNA: TGTGCCAGCAGCCAAGAGAACCGTGTCTCGATCCAAGAGACCCAGTACTTC

J: TRBJ2-1
D: -
V: TRBV20-1
size: few
CDR3: CSARVASPEQFF
DNA: TGCAGTGCTAGAGTAGCGTCCCCTGAGCAGTTCTTC

J: TRBJ2-7
D: -
V: TRBV6-1
size: many
CDR3: CASSEAPGQAEQYF
DNA: TGTGCCAGCAGTGAAGCGCCGGGGCAGGCTGAGCAGTACTTC

J: TRBJ2-7
D: -
V: TRBV7-8
size: many
CDR3: CASSPMGTAKYEQYF
DNA: TGTGCCAGCAGCCCAATGGGGACCGCTAAGTACGAGCAGTACTTC

J: TRBJ2-7
D: TRBD1
V: TRBV6-1
size: few
CDR3: CASRMGQGSHEQYF
DNA: TGTGCCAGCAGGATGGGACAGGGAAGCCACGAGCAGTACTTC

J: TRBJ2-2
D: -
V: TRBV7-9
size: -
CDR3: CASSLETVYTGELFF
DNA: TGTGCCAGCAGCTTAGAAACGGTTTACACCGGGGAGCTGTTTTTT

J: TRBJ2-5
D: -
V: TRBV21-1
size: -
CDR3: CALPRTADETQYF
DNA: TGTGCCCTCCCCAGGACAGCGGACGAGACCCAGTACTTC

J: TRBJ2-5
D: -
V: TRBV20-1
size: few
CDR3: CSAAPRLGYWQSQETQYF
DNA: TGCAGTGCTGCCCCCCGACTAGGGTACTGGCAGAGCCAAGAGACCCAGTACTTC

J: TRBJ2-7
D: TRBD2
V: TRBV10-3
size: -
CDR3: CAISDPLAGISYEQYF
DNA: TGTGCCATCAGTGATCCACTAGCGGGGATCTCCTACGAGCAGTACTTC

J: TRBJ2-7
D: -
V: TRBV20-1
size: -
CDR3: CSARAPRQGSYEQYF
DNA: TGCAGTGCTAGAGCCCCAAGGCAGGGCTCCTACGAGCAGTACTTC

J: TRBJ2-1
D: -
V: TRBV4-1
size: few
CDR3: CASSQTGPYNEQFF
DNA: TGCGCCAGCAGCCAAACAGGACCGTACAATGAGCAGTTCTTC

J: TRBJ2-1
D: -
V: TRBV4-3
size: -
CDR3: CASSQDRAGRGYNEQFF
DNA: TGCGCCAGCAGCCAAGATCGGGCGGGGCGAGGGTACAATGAGCAGTTCTTC

J: TRBJ2-1
D: -
V: TRBV20-1
size: -
CDR3: CSALLVGLAFYNEQFF
DNA: TGCAGTGCCCTTCTAGTTGGCCTAGCTTTCTACAATGAGCAGTTCTTC

J: TRBJ1-5
D: -
V: TRBV7-9
size: -
CDR3: CASSSVGGSNQPQHF
DNA: TGTGCCAGCAGCTCCGTCGGAGGCTCCAATCAGCCCCAGCATTTT

J: TRBJ2-2
D: -
V: TRBV29-1
size: -
CDR3: CSVEGGLTGELFF
DNA: TGCAGCGTCGAGGGGGGACTAACGGGGGAGCTGTTTTTT

J: TRBJ2-7
D: TRBD1
V: TRBV6-1
size: -
CDR3: CASATGTSYEQYF
DNA: TGTGCCAGTGCGACAGGGACGTCCTACGAGCAGTACTTC

J: TRBJ2-1
D: -
V: TRBV11-2
size: few
CDR3: CASSETAGWSNEQFF
DNA: TGTGCCAGCAGCGAAACGGCCGGTTGGAGCAATGAGCAGTTCTTC

J: TRBJ1-1
D: TRBD1
V: TRBV7-2
size: few
CDR3: CASSHMKGQGETEAFF
DNA: TGTGCCAGCAGCCATATGAAAGGACAGGGGGAGACTGAAGCTTTCTTT

J: TRBJ1-2
D: -
V: TRBV6-5
size: -
CDR3: CASSYSRGSDYGYTF
DNA: TGTGCCAGCAGTTACTCGAGAGGGAGCGACTATGGCTACACCTTC

J: TRBJ2-1
D: -
V: TRBV11-2
size: -
CDR3: CASSLPGDEQFF
DNA: TGTGCCAGCAGCTTACCCGGCGATGAGCAGTTCTTC

J: TRBJ2-5
D: TRBD1
V: TRBV5-1
size: -
CDR3: CASSTTGQGAWQETQYF
DNA: TGCGCCAGCAGCACTACGGGACAGGGGGCTTGGCAAGAGACCCAGTACTTC

J: TRBJ1-1
D: -
V: TRBV7-9
size: -
CDR3: CASSYSSEAFF
DNA: TGTGCCAGCAGCTACAGTTCTGAAGCTTTCTTT

J: TRBJ2-1
D: -
V: TRBV6-6
size: -
CDR3: CASSFANNEQFF
DNA: TGTGCCAGCAGTTTCGCAAACAATGAGCAGTTCTTC

J: TRBJ2-3
D: TRBD2
V: TRBV12-3/TRBV12-4
size: many
CDR3: CASTSSGGAADTQYF
DNA: TGTGCCAGCACCTCTAGCGGGGGGGCCGCAGATACGCAGTATTTT

J: TRBJ2-1
D: -
V: TRBV6-5
size: few
CDR3: CASSYIGTNNEQFF
DNA: TGTGCCAGCAGTTACATTGGCACAAACAATGAGCAGTTCTTC

J: TRBJ2-1
D: TRBD2
V: TRBV6-1
size: -
CDR3: CASSQGLAGREQFF
DNA: TGTGCCAGCAGTCAAGGACTAGCGGGACGTGAGCAGTTCTTC

J: TRBJ2-7
D: -
V: TRBV28
size: -
CDR3: CASSLYGNEQYF
DNA: TGTGCCAGCAGTTTATATGGGAACGAGCAGTACTTC

J: TRBJ2-4
D: TRBD2
V: TRBV7-6
size: few
CDR3: CASSPTASGTGKNIQYF
DNA: TGTGCCAGCAGCCCTACAGCGAGCGGGACCGGAAAAAACATTCAGTACTTC

J: TRBJ2-6
D: -
V: TRBV12-3/TRBV12-4
size: -
CDR3: CASSLSGLPKANVLTF
DNA: TGTGCCAGCAGTTTAAGTGGGCTGCCTAAGGCCAACGTCCTGACTTTC

J: TRBJ2-7
D: TRBD2
V: TRBV7-8
size: -
CDR3: CASSLGGLAGVEQYF
DNA: TGTGCCAGCAGCTTAGGGGGGCTAGCGGGAGTCGAGCAGTACTTC

J: TRBJ2-1
D: TRBD2
V: TRBV5-6
size: few
CDR3: CASSRSGGADNEQFF
DNA: TGTGCCAGCAGCAGAAGCGGGGGGGCGGACAATGAGCAGTTCTTC

J: TRBJ2-2
D: -
V: TRBV6-6
size: -
CDR3: CASSRANTGELFF
DNA: TGTGCCAGCAGCCGCGCGAACACCGGGGAGCTGTTTTTT

J: TRBJ2-1
D: TRBD2
V: TRBV20-1
size: -
CDR3: CSAPGLAGSRSYNEQFF
DNA: TGCAGTGCCCCGGGACTAGCGGGATCTAGATCCTACAATGAGCAGTTCTTC

J: TRBJ2-7
D: TRBD1
V: TRBV20-1
size: -
CDR3: CSARDRGTYEQYF
DNA: TGCAGTGCTAGGGACAGGGGGACATACGAGCAGTACTTC

J: TRBJ1-2
D: TRBD1
V: TRBV27
size: few
CDR3: CASRNDRGTNYGYTF
DNA: TGTGCCAGCAGAAACGACAGGGGGACTAACTATGGCTACACCTTC

J: TRBJ2-2
D: -
V: TRBV29-1
size: many
CDR3: CSVETGDTNTGELFF
DNA: TGCAGCGTTGAAACAGGTGACACGAACACCGGGGAGCTGTTTTTT

J: TRBJ1-1
D: -
V: TRBV3-1
size: few
CDR3: CASSQVRSTMNTEAFF
DNA: TGTGCCAGCAGCCAAGTGCGGAGCACCATGAACACTGAAGCTTTCTTT

J: TRBJ2-7
D: -
V: TRBV14
size: -
CDR3: CASSQDVGQAYEQYF
DNA: TGTGCCAGCAGCCAAGATGTCGGACAAGCCTACGAGCAGTACTTC

J: TRBJ2-7
D: -
V: TRBV16
size: few
CDR3: CASSQSLGDEQYF
DNA: TGTGCCAGCAGCCAATCGTTGGGGGACGAGCAGTACTTC

J: TRBJ1-6
D: -
V: TRBV28
size: many
CDR3: CASSLWDTRGPAPLHF
DNA: TGTGCCAGCAGTTTATGGGACACAAGGGGCCCGGCACCCCTCCACTTT

J: TRBJ2-3
D: TRBD2
V: TRBV3-1
size: few
CDR3: CASSQEIAGAWADTQYF
DNA: TGTGCCAGCAGCCAAGAAATAGCGGGGGCCTGGGCAGATACGCAGTATTTT

J: TRBJ2-1
D: TRBD2
V: TRBV7-6
size: -
CDR3: CASSLYGRAGDEQFF
DNA: TGTGCCAGCAGCTTATACGGGAGGGCCGGTGATGAGCAGTTCTTC

J: TRBJ2-7
D: -
V: TRBV5-1
size: few
CDR3: CASSLTDSGYEQYF
DNA: TGCGCCAGCAGCTTGACAGACAGCGGCTACGAGCAGTACTTC

J: TRBJ2-7
D: TRBD1
V: TRBV12-3/TRBV12-4
size: -
CDR3: CASRATGNYEQYF
DNA: TGTGCCAGCAGGGCGACAGGGAACTACGAGCAGTACTTC

J: TRBJ2-7
D: -
V: TRBV2
size: few
CDR3: CASGLTYEQYF
DNA: TGTGCCAGCGGTCTCACTTACGAGCAGTACTTC

J: TRBJ2-1
D: TRBD2
V: TRBV27
size: -
CDR3: CASSLAAAGLEAQFF
DNA: TGTGCCAGCAGTTTAGCCGCTGCGGGACTAGAGGCGCAGTTCTTC

J: TRBJ2-2
D: -
V: TRBV10-3
size: -
CDR3: CAISDILGGNTGELFF
DNA: TGTGCCATCAGCGACATCCTTGGGGGAAACACCGGGGAGCTGTTTTTT

J: TRBJ1-5
D: -
V: TRBV20-1
size: many
CDR3: CSARDINQPQHF
DNA: TGCAGTGCTAGAGATATAAATCAGCCCCAGCATTTT

J: TRBJ2-3
D: TRBD2
V: TRBV6-5
size: many
CDR3: CASSLQGGGATDTQYF
DNA: TGTGCCAGCAGTCTACAGGGCGGGGGGGCGACAGATACGCAGTATTTT

J: TRBJ1-1
D: -
V: TRBV6-2/TRBV6-3
size: many
CDR3: CASSYAVTEAFF
DNA: TGTGCCAGCAGTTACGCGGTAACTGAAGCTTTCTTT